A single T cell receptor beta chain is shown here with its context. The target antigen is unknown. Germline V gene data show CDR1 as SGHTA and CDR2 as FQGNSA. This CDR3 comprises 15 residues. The V gene lost 2 bases and the J gene lost 3 bases, with 11 bases spanning the gap. This sample was included in a study of T cell repertoires in cytomegalovirus infection. TCRdb ran MiXCR on the reads and lists one entry per CDR3 protein. The sample consists of more than 55,000 distinct CDR3 sequences, 20% to 25% of them appearing once. This specimen consisted of CD8+ T cells from cultured PBMCs, obtained from culture after CMV antigen stimulation. This chain uses TRBV7-2 with TRBJ1-5, with no clear D. This TCR derives from a human donor in good health (CMV status not recorded). Some clones in this sample may be carry-over from other donors' samples. CDR3 sequence reads: CASSLRGAINQPQHF. CDR3 coding DNA: TGTGCCAGCAGCTTACGGGGAGCGATCAATCAGCCCCAGCATTTT.